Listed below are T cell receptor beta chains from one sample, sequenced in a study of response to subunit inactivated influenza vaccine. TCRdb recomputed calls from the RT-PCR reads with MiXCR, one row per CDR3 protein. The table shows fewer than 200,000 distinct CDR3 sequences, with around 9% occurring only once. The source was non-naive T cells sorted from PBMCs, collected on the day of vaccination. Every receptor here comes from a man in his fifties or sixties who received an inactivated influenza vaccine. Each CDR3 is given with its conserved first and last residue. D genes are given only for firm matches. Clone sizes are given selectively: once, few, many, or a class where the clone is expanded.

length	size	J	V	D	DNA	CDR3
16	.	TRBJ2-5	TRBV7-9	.	TGTGCCAGCAGCTTAGGTTCGGGGGCGATCCAAGAGACCCAGTACTTC	CASSLGSGAIQETQYF
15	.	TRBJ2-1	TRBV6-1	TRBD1	TGTGCCAGCAGCCCTCAGGGGGCGTCCTACAATGAGCAGTTCTTC	CASSPQGASYNEQFF
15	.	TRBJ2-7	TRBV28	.	TGTGCCAGCAGTTTCCCAGGGGCCGCATCCTACGAGCAGTACTTC	CASSFPGAASYEQYF
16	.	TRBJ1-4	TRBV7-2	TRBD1	TGTGCCAGCAGCTTAGGCGGAAGGGGGCAAGATGAAAAACTGTTTTTT	CASSLGGRGQDEKLFF
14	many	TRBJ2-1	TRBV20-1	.	TGCAGTGCTAGACGCGAACAGGTCTCCGATGAGCAGTTCTTC	CSARREQVSDEQFF
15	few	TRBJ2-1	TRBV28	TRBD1	TGTGCCAGCAGTTTATTAAGGGGACAGTACAATGAGCAGTTCTTC	CASSLLRGQYNEQFF
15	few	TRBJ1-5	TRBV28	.	TGTGCCAGCAGCCCCTGGGAGGATAGCAATCAGCCCCAGCATTTT	CASSPWEDSNQPQHF
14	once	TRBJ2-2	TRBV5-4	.	TGTGCCAGCAGCTTGGAGAATAAACGCGGGGAGCTGTTTTTT	CASSLENKRGELFF
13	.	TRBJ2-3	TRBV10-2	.	TGCGCCAGCAGCGGGACACTGGCAGATACGCAGTATTTT	CASSGTLADTQYF
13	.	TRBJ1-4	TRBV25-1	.	TGTGCCAGCAGTGAATCAGGGAATGAAAAACTGTTTTTT	CASSESGNEKLFF
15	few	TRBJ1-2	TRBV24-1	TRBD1	TGTGCCACCAGTGACCCGCACAGGGGGCCGGCTGGCTACACCTTC	CATSDPHRGPAGYTF
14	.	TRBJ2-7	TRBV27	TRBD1	TGTGCCAGCAGTTTTATAGACAGGGTCTACGAGCAGTACTTC	CASSFIDRVYEQYF
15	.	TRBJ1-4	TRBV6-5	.	TGTGCCAGCAGTTCCCCAGGTTCTGAGGTGGAAAAACTGTTTTTT	CASSSPGSEVEKLFF
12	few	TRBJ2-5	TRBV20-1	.	TGCAGTGCTAGTAGGCTCCAAGAGACCCAGTACTTC	CSASRLQETQYF
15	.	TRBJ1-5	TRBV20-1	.	TGCAGTGCTAGAGACCGGACACTTAGCAATCAGCCCCAGCATTTT	CSARDRTLSNQPQHF
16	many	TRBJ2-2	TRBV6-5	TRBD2	TGTGCCAGCAGTTATTCGGGGACTAGGGGAAGAGGGGAGCTGTTTTTT	CASSYSGTRGRGELFF
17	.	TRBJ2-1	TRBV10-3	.	TGTGCCATCAGTGAGTCGGGGGCAGGGCTTTCCTACAATGAGCAGTTCTTC	CAISESGAGLSYNEQFF
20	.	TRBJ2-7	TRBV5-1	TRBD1	TGCGCCAGCAGCTACGAACCCAACAGGGGGAATATGGGTTTCGACTCCGAGCAGTACTTC	CASSYEPNRGNMGFDSEQYF
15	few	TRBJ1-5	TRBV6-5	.	TGTGCCAGCAGTTCCACCGGACGGTTAAATCAGCCCCAGCATTTT	CASSSTGRLNQPQHF
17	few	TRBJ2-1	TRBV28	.	TGTGCCAGCAGCGAGCCTCCAACCAGGAGCTCCTACAATGAGCAGTTCTTC	CASSEPPTRSSYNEQFF
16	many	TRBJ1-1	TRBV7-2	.	TGTGCCAGCAGCTTTATTAGCCGACAGTTGAACACTGAAGCTTTCTTT	CASSFISRQLNTEAFF
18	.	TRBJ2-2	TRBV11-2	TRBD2	TGTGCCAGCAGCTTCATCCCGGGACTAGCGACGAACACCGGGGAGCTGTTTTTT	CASSFIPGLATNTGELFF
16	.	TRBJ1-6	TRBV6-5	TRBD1	TGTGCCAGCAGCTTGCTCACGGGACAGTTCAATTCACCCCTCCACTTT	CASSLLTGQFNSPLHF
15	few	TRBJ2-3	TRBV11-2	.	TGTGCCAGCAGCTTAGTCGTTGGGTACACAGATACGCAGTATTTT	CASSLVVGYTDTQYF
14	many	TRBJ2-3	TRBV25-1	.	TGTGCCAGCAGTGAACCCCTGTGGACAGATACGCAGTATTTT	CASSEPLWTDTQYF
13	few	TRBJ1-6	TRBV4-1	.	TGCGCCAGCAGCCAAGATTTCGGCTCACCCCTCCACTTT	CASSQDFGSPLHF
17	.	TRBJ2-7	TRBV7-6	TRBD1	TGTGCCAGCAGCTTAGAGTCGGGACAGGGGGGCAACAACGAGCAGTACTTC	CASSLESGQGGNNEQYF
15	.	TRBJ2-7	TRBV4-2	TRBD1	TGTGCCAGCAGCCAAGATGGACAGGGGGCGGGAGAGCAGTACTTC	CASSQDGQGAGEQYF
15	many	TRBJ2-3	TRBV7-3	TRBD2	TGTGCCAGCAGCTCTAGACTAGCGGGAGTAGATACGCAGTATTTT	CASSSRLAGVDTQYF
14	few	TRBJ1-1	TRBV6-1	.	TGTGCCAGCAGTGAAGCGCTGGAGAACACTGAAGCTTTCTTT	CASSEALENTEAFF
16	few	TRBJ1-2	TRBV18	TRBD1	TGTGCCAGCTCCCGCGTGGGACAGGGGATACCCTATGGCTACACCTTC	CASSRVGQGIPYGYTF
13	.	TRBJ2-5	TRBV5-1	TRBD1	TGCGCCAGCAGCTTACAGGGGGGAGAGACCCAGTACTTC	CASSLQGGETQYF
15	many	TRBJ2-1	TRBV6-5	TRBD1	TGTGCCAGCAGTTACCCAGGACAGGGTCTGAATGAGCAGTTCTTC	CASSYPGQGLNEQFF
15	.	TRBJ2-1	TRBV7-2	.	TGTGCCAGCAGCTTGAACCGGGACAACTGGGGAGAGCAGTTCTTC	CASSLNRDNWGEQFF
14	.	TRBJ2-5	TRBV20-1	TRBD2	TGCAGTGCTAGTGGGCGGGGGGGCCCAGAGACCCAGTACTTC	CSASGRGGPETQYF
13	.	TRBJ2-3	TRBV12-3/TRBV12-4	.	TGTGCCAGCAGTGTACTTGGGTTAGATACGCAGTATTTT	CASSVLGLDTQYF
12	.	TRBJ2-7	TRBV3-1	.	TGTGCCAGCAGCGACCGGACTAACGAGCAGTACTTC	CASSDRTNEQYF
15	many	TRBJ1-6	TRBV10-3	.	TGTGCCATCAGTGAGGGACCGGGGTCCAATTCACCCCTCCACTTT	CAISEGPGSNSPLHF
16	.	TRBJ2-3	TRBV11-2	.	TGTGCCAGCAGCCAGTTCCCCCAGGGAAGCACAGATACGCAGTATTTT	CASSQFPQGSTDTQYF
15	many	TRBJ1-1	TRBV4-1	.	TGCGCCAGCAGCCAAGATTCGCGGGGAGGGACTGAAGCTTTCTTT	CASSQDSRGGTEAFF
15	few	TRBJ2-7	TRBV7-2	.	TGTGCCAGCAGCTCTCTCCCGGGCGCCACGTACGAGCAGTACTTC	CASSSLPGATYEQYF
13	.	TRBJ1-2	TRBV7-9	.	TGTGCCAGCAGCCAACGGTCTAACTATGGCTACACCTTC	CASSQRSNYGYTF
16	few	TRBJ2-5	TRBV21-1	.	TGTGCCAGCAGCGAATTAAAACGGCGGGGGCAAGAGACCCAGTACTTC	CASSELKRRGQETQYF
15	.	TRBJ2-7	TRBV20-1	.	TGCGCCCCCAAGGGGGGTAGGGGGGCCACCTACGAGCAGTACTTC	CAPKGGRGATYEQYF
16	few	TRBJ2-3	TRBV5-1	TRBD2	TGCGCCAGCAGCAAATCTAGCGGGGGGGGCACAGATACGCAGTATTTT	CASSKSSGGGTDTQYF
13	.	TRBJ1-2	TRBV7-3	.	TGTGCCAGCAGCTACTCCTCAGGATTGGGCTACACCTTC	CASSYSSGLGYTF
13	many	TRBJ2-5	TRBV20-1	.	TGCAGCGCCCCCCCAACACTAGGGGTGACCCAGTACTTC	CSAPPTLGVTQYF
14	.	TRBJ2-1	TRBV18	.	TGTGCCAGCTCACCACTACAGGGCACGGATGAGCAGTTCTTC	CASSPLQGTDEQFF
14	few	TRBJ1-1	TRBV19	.	TGTGCCAGTAGTATAGGGGGCTCGAACACTGAAGCTTTCTTT	CASSIGGSNTEAFF
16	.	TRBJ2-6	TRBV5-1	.	TGCGCCAGCGGGGTGGGCGGCCTCTCTGGGGCCAACGTCCTGACTTTC	CASGVGGLSGANVLTF
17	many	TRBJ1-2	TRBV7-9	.	TGTGCCAGCATAAAAGGCAGGATACCGGTGCGGGTGGATGGCTACACCTTC	CASIKGRIPVRVDGYTF
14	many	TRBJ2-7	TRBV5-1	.	TGCGCCAGCAGCTTGGACCCCGAATCCTACGAGCAGTACTTC	CASSLDPESYEQYF